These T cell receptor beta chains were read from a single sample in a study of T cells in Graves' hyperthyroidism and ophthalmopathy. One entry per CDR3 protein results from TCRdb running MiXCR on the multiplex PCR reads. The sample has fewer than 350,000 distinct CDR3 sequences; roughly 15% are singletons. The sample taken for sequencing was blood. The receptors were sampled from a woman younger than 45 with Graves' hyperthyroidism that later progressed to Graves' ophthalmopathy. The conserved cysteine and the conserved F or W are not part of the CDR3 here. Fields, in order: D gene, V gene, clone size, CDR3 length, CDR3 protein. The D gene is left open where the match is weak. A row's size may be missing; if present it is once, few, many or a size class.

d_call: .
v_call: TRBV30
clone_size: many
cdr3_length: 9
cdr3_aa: AWSVRSIQY

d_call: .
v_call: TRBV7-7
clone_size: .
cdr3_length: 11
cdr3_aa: ASSLLPGYEQY

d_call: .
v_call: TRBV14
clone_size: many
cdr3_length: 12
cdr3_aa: ASSQDQGHYEQY

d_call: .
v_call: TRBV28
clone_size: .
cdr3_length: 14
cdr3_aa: ASSLLNRGSTDTQY

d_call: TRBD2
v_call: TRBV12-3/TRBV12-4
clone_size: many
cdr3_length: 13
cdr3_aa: ASSWMGLAEETQY

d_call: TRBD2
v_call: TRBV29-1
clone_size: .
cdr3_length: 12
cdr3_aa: SVTSGTTYYEQY

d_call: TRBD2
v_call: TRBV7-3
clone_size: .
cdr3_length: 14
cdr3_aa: ASSLPTSLGTGELF

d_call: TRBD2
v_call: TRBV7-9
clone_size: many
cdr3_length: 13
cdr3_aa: ASSFAGGSYNEQF

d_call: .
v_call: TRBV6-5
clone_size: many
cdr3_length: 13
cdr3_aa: ASSYLIAGANVLT

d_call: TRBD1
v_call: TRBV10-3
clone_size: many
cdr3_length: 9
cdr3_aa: AISQGAAAF

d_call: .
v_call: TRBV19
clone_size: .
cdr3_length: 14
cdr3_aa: ASVGVGHNSNQPQH

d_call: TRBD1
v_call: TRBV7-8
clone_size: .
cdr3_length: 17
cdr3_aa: ASSPSSRAGGAQKETQY

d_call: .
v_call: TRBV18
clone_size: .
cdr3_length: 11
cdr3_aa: ASSQYNTGELF

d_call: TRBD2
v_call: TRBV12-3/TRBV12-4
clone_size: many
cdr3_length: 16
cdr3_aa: ASSPGTSGSNGKETQY

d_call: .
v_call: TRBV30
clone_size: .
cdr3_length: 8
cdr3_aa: AWKSYGYT

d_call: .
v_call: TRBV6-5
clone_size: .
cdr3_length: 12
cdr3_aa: ASSYMWGTGELF

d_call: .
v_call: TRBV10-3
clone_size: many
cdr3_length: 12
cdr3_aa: AISEEGANEKLF

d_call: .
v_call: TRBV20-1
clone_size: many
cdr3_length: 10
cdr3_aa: SASKQTGELF

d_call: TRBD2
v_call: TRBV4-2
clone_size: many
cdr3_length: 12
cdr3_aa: ASSQATSGNEQY

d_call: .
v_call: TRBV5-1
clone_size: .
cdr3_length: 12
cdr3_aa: ASMDGGTDNEQF

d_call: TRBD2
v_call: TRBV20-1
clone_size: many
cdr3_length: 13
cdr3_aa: SAVALAGHTDTQY

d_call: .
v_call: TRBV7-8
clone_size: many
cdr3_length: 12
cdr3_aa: ASRGVSGANVLT

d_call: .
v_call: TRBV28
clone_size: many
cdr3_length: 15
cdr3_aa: ASSFGGVGAQKLGYT

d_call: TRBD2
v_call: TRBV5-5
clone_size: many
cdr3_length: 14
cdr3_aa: ASSLVSGGSYNEQF

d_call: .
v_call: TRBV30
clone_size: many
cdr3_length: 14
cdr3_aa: AWSGSGGRGTDTQY

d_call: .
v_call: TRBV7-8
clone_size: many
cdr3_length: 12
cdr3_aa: ASSPMVGNQPQH

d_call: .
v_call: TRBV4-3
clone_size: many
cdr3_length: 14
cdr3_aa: ASSQDGGAPTDTQY

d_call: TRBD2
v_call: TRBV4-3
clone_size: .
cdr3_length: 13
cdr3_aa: ASSPRGLAGDTQY

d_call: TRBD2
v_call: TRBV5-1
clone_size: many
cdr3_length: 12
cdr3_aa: ASTLYSGSYEQY

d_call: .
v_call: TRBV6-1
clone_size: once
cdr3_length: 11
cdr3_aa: ASFGPAAGELF

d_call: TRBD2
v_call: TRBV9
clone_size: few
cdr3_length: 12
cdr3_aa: ASSVQVAGDEQF

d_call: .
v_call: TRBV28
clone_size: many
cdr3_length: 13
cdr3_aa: ASSLTGSAADTQY

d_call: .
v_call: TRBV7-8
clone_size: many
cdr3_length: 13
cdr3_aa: ASSLRAGWTGELF

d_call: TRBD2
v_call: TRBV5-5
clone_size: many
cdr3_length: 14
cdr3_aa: ASSLLEERGSYEQY

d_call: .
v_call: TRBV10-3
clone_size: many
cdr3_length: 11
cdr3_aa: AISAGQGHEQY

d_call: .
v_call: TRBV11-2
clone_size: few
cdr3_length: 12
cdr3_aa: ASTLAYGFDEQY

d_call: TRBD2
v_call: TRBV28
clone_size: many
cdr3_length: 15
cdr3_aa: ASSSGLADHSYNEQF

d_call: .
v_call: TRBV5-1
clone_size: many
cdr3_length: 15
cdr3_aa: ASSPSPKAVSNEKLF

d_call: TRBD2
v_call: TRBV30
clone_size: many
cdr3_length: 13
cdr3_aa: AWSVAPSGFHEQF

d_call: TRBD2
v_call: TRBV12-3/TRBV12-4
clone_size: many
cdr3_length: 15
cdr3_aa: ASTKTSGSRITGELF

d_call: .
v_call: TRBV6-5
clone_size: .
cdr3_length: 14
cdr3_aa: ASSSGHLPYNSPLH

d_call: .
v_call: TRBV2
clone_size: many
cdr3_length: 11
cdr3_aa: ASRTQQGYGYT

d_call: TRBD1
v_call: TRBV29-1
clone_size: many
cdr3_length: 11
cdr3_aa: SVDGQGEEGYT

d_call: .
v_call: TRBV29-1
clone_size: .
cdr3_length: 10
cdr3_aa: SVGDLGYEQY

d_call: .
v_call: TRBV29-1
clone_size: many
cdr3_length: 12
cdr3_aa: SVTIGWMNTEAF

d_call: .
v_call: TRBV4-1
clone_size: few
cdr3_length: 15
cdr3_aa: ASSPPRQGNRNQPQH